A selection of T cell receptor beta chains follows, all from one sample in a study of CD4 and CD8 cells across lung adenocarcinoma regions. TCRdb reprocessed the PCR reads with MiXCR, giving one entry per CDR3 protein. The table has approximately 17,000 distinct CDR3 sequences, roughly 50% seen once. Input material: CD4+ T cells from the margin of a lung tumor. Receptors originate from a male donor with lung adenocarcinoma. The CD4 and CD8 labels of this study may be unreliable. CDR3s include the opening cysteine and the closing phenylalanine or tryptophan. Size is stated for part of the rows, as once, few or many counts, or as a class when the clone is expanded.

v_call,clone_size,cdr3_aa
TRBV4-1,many,CASSQGPTGVYGYTF
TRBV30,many,CAWSEGGANSPLHF
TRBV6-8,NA,CVSSVAGLGAKNTQYF
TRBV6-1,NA,CGRGDGGSGRETQYF
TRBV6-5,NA,CASSYSQGLEQYF
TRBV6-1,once,CASIEVPGGQDIQYF
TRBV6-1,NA,CASSDAGGQDEQYF
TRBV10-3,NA,CVLRLQSVSTGEQYF
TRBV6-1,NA,CASSEGQGLYEQYF
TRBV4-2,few,CASSQGSLGSYEKLFF
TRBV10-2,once,CGSTGLWAKDTQYF
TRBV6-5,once,CASSYTSGARSEQYF
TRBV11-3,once,CASSFGRLPGRALPGEQYF
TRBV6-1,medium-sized,CASSEAGRGNYGYTF
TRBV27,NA,CASGDRLATNTGELFF
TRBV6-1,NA,CASSEMASGQKTQYF
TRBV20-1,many,CSAEEGAPRQQYF
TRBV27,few,CASSRTGVFFSDEQFF
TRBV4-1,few,CASSQGNEQYF
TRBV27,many,CASSKQGGGYTF
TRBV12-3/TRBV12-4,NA,CASREAGEQFF
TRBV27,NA,CASSLANNGEQFF
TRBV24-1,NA,CAAGAGGRPKDTQYF
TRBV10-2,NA,CAVTGLSGKDTQYF
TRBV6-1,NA,CASSETGEAYYGYTF
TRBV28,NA,CASNDDTF
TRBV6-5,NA,CASSYSMVGGTGELFF
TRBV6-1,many,CASSRLGGDPTDEQFF
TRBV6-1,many,CASSEQGTGELFF
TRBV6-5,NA,CASSSPGLGMSGKDTQYF
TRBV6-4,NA,CARGRGGTNTQYF
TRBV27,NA,CASSRLGAKNTQYF
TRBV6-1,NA,CASSMTTGENTEASF
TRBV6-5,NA,CASSYCLWGADTQYF
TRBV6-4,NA,CASSEGRGAKNTQYF
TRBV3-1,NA,CASSPGTTEAFF
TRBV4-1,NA,CASSHQTGFGETQYF
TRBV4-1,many,CASSQGTGPYEQYF
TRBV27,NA,CASIGGGCAKKIQYF
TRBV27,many,CASSLGRGGGGRATIEQYF
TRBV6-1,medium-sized,CASSETIAVLGTGELFF
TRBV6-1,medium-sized,CASSEVTSRLYNEQFF